This paragraph covers one T cell receptor beta chain sequence. Its cognate antigen is unknown. These data are taken from a study of cytomegalovirus exposure and HLA in healthy donors. General study results and limits: In a later analysis, a missense DCLRE1C variant was linked to TCR beta V- and J-gene trimming. A later analysis showed HLA-associated TCR beta chains outstripping equally common others in clonal expansion. Accurate HLA-A and HLA-B prediction from TCR beta sequences was reported for most subjects.

The CDR3 totals 15 residues. Germline loops: CDR1 KGHSH, CDR2 LQKENI. Trimming took 5 bases from V and 1 from J, leaving 14 bases between them. The PCR employed 60 Vbeta primers together with 13 Jbeta primers. The assay was immunoSEQ multiplex PCR, and TCRdb's table has in-frame clones only and misses some. The table includes 95,000 to 110,000 clones, roughly 80% detected once. The chain uses TRBV18 and TRBJ1-2, with D perhaps matching TRBD1 (6 bases). The sequencing sample was made of PBMCs. The sequence came from a man aged 30 to 45 in good health and CMV-seropositive. CDR3 loop: CASSETGKDNYGYTF. In DNA, the CDR3 is TGTGCCAGCTCAGAAACAGGGAAGGATAACTATGGCTACACCTTC.